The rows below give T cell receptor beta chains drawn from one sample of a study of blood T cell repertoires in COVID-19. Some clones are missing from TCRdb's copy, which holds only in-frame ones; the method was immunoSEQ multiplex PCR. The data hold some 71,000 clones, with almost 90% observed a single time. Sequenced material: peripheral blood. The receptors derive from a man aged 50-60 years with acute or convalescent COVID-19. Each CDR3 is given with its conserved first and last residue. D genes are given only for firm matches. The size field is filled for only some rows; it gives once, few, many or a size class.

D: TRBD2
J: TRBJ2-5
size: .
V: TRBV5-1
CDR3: CASSLTSGVETQYF
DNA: TGCGCCAGCAGCTTGACTAGCGGGGTGGAGACCCAGTACTTC

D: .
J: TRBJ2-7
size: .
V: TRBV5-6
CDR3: CASSPIIAEKSSYEQYF
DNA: TGTGCCAGCAGCCCCATTATAGCGGAGAAAAGCTCCTACGAGCAGTACTTC

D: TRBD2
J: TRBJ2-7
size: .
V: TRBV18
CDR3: CASSAGLAGPYEQYF
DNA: TGTGCCAGCTCAGCTGGACTAGCGGGGCCCTACGAGCAGTACTTC

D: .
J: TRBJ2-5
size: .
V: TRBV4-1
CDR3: CASSQPRLGVGETQYF
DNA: TGCGCCAGCAGCCAACCCCGGCTCGGGGTTGGAGAGACCCAGTACTTC

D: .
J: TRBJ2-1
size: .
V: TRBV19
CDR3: CASTSPGLRSYNEQFF
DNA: TGTGCCAGTACCTCCCCCGGACTACGCTCCTACAATGAGCAGTTCTTC

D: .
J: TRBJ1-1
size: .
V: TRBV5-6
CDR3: CASSPGGGTEAFF
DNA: TGTGCCAGCAGCCCTGGGGGGGGGACTGAAGCTTTCTTT

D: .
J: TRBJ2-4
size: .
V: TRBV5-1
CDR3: CASSPRGELAKNIQYF
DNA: TGCGCCAGCAGCCCCCGGGGAGAGCTAGCCAAAAACATTCAGTACTTC

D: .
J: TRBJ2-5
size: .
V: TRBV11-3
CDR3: CASSPSFALEGQETQYF
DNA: TGTGCCAGCAGCCCCAGTTTTGCCTTAGAGGGCCAAGAGACCCAGTACTTC

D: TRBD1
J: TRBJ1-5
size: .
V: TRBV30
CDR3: CAWSRRGLNQPQHF
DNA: TGTGCCTGGAGTAGAAGGGGGCTAAATCAGCCCCAGCATTTT

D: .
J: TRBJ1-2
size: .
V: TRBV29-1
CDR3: CSALEGYGYTF
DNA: TGCAGCGCCCTAGAGGGATATGGCTACACCTTC

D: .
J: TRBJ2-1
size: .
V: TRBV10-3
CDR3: CAISETTSYNEQFF
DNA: TGTGCCATCAGTGAGACTACCTCCTACAATGAGCAGTTCTTC

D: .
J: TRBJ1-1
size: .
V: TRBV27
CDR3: CASSLQAIFNTEAFF
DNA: TGTGCCAGCAGCTTACAGGCAATATTTAACACTGAAGCTTTCTTT

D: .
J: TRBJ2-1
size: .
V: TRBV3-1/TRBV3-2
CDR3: CASSQGPNDYNEQFF
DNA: TGTGCCAGCAGCCAAGGGCCCAATGACTACAATGAGCAGTTCTTC

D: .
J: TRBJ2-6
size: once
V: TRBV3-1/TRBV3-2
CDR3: CASSQGDSGANVLTF
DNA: TGTGCCAGCAGCCAGGGCGACTCTGGGGCCAACGTCCTGACTTTC

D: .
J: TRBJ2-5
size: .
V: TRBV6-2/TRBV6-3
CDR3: CASSYYRGARQETQYF
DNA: TGTGCCAGCAGTTACTATCGGGGAGCGCGGCAAGAGACCCAGTACTTC

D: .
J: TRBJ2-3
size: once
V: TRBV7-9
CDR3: CASSPRGPDTQYF
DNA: TGTGCCAGCAGTCCCCGTGGCCCAGATACGCAGTATTTT

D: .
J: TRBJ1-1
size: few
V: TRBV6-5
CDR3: CASSYTRLGSTEAFF
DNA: TGTGCCAGCAGTTACACGAGATTGGGGAGCACTGAAGCTTTCTTT

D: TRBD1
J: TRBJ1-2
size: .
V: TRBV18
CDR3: CASSKGQNYGYTF
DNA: TGTGCCAGCTCCAAGGGACAGAACTATGGCTACACCTTC

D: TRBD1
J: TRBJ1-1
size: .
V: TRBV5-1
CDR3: CASMRGQSNTEAFF
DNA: TGCGCCAGCATGCGGGGACAGTCGAACACTGAAGCTTTCTTT

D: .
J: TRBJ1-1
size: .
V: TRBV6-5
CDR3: CANLSTEAFF
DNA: TGTGCCAACTTGAGCACTGAAGCTTTCTTT

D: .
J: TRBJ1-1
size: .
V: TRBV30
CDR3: CAWSVDTEAFF
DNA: TGTGCCTGGAGTGTCGACACTGAAGCTTTCTTT

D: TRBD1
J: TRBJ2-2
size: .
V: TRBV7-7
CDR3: CASSLLQGDTGELFF
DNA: TGTGCCAGCAGCTTACTCCAGGGGGATACCGGGGAGCTGTTTTTT

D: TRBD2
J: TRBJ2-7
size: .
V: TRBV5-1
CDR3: CASSLVSGSSYEQYF
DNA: TGCGCCAGCAGCTTGGTTAGCGGGAGCTCCTACGAGCAGTACTTC

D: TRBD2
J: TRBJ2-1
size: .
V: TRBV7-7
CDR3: CASSKTSGKSNEQFF
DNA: TGTGCCAGCAGCAAGACTAGCGGGAAGTCGAATGAGCAGTTCTTC

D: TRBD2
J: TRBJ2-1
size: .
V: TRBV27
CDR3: CASSFGLDEQFF
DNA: TGTGCCAGCAGTTTTGGACTAGATGAGCAGTTCTTC

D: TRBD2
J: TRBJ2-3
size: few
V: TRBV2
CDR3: CASSVALAGGSGYF
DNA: TGTGCCAGCAGTGTGGCGCTAGCGGGGGGTTCGGGGTATTTT

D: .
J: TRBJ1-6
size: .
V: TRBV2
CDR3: CASSARRIDNSPLHF
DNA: TGTGCCAGCAGTGCACGCAGGATCGATAATTCACCCCTCCACTTT

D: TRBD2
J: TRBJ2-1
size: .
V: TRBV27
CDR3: CASSPRTSGGLNNEQFF
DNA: TGTGCCAGCAGTCCAAGGACTAGCGGGGGGTTAAACAATGAGCAGTTCTTC

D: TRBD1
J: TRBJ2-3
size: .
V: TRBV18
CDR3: CASSPGGQGSDTQYF
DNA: TGTGCCAGCTCACCAGGCGGACAGGGATCAGATACGCAGTATTTT

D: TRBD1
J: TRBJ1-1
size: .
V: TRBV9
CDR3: CASSVAGQGNTEAFF
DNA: TGTGCCAGCAGCGTAGCTGGACAGGGGAACACTGAAGCTTTCTTT

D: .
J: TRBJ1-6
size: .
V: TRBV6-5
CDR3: CASSQGAPSSPLHF
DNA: TGTGCCAGCAGCCAAGGGGCCCCCAGCTCACCCCTCCACTTT

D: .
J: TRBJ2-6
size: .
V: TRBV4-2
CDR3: CASSQDGAGPGANVLTF
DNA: TGTGCCAGCAGCCAAGACGGGGCGGGACCTGGGGCCAACGTCCTGACTTTC

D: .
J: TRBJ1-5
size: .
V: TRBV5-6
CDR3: CASSYSGNNQPQHF
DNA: TGTGCCAGCAGCTACTCCGGGAACAATCAGCCCCAGCATTTT

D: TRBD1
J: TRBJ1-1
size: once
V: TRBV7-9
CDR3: CASSSGGELEAFF
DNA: TGTGCCAGCAGCTCAGGGGGCGAACTTGAAGCTTTCTTT

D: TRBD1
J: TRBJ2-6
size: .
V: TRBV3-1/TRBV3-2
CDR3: CASSQDRLKHTGQGSNSGANVLTF
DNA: TGTGCCAGCAGCCAAGATCGCTTGAAACACACGGGACAGGGTTCGAACTCTGGGGCCAACGTCCTGACTTTC

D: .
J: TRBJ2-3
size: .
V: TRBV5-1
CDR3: CASSLTATGSDTQYF
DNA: TGCGCCAGCAGCTTGACAGCTACAGGGTCTGATACGCAGTATTTT

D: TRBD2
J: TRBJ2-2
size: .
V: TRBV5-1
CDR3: CASSLASGSRAGELFF
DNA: TGCGCCAGCAGCTTGGCTAGCGGGAGTAGGGCCGGGGAGCTGTTTTTT

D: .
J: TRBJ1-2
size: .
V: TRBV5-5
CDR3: CASTPSPGVSGYTF
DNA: TGTGCCAGCACCCCCTCCCCAGGGGTTTCTGGCTACACCTTC

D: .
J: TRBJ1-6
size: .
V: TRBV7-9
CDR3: CASSSQGNSPLHF
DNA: TGTGCCAGCAGCTCGCAGGGAAATTCACCCCTCCACTTT

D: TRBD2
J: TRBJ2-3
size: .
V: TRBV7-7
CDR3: CASSLTLAASTDTQYF
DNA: TGTGCCAGCAGCTTAACCCTAGCGGCTAGCACAGATACGCAGTATTTT

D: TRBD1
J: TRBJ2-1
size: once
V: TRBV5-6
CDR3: CASSLDLGTGGNEQFF
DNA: TGTGCCAGCAGCTTGGATCTTGGGACAGGGGGCAATGAGCAGTTCTTC

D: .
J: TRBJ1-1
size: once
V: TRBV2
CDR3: CASRKGGEVSEAFF
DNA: TGTGCCAGCAGAAAGGGAGGGGAGGTCTCTGAAGCTTTCTTT

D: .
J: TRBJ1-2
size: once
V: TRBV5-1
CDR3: CASSSTAGANYGYTF
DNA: TGCGCCAGCAGCTCTACGGCAGGGGCTAACTATGGCTACACCTTC

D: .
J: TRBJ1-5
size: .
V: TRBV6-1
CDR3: CASSESQGSDQPQHF
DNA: TGTGCCAGCAGTGAATCTCAGGGGTCGGATCAGCCCCAGCATTTT

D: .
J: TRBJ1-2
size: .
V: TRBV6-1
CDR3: CASSEARTVYGYTF
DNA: TGTGCCAGCAGTGAAGCCCGGACAGTATATGGCTACACCTTC

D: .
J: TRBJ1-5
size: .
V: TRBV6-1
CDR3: CASSEWGESNQPQHF
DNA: TGTGCCAGCAGTGAATGGGGGGAGAGCAATCAGCCCCAGCATTTT

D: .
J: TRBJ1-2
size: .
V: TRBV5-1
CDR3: CASSLDGGGYGYTF
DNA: TGCGCCAGCAGCTTGGATGGGGGAGGGTATGGCTACACCTTC

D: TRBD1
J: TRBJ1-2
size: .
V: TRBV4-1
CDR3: CASSQAPTGGVYGYTF
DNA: TGCGCCAGCAGCCAAGCCCCAACAGGGGGAGTATATGGCTACACCTTC